A selection of T cell receptor beta chains follows, all from one sample in a study of shared clonotypes between healthy human individuals. Generated by immunoSEQ multiplex PCR, the TCRdb table keeps only in-frame clones and is missing some. The sample has some 2.1 million clones; approximately 94% are singletons. Material for sequencing was naive CD8+ T cells sorted from blood. Every receptor here comes from a man aged 18 to 29 in good health. The CDR3 runs from the conserved cysteine through the conserved F or W. The order of the fields is D gene, V gene, clone size, J gene, CDR3 DNA, CDR3 protein. The D gene is left open where the match is weak. Some rows mark clone size as missing; the rest say once, few, many or name a class of expanded clone.

>TRBD2|TRBV13|-|TRBJ2-3
TGTGCCAGCAGCTTTCTAGCGGGGGCCTCCTACACAGATACGCAGTATTTT
CASSFLAGASYTDTQYF
>-|TRBV7-8|-|TRBJ2-7
TGTGCCAGCAGCTTAGCCCCGACAGCAGCCTACGAGCAGTACTTC
CASSLAPTAAYEQYF
>-|TRBV28|-|TRBJ2-5
TGTGCCAGCAGTTTCTGGCAGGGGCTTGGGGAGACCCAGTACTTC
CASSFWQGLGETQYF
>TRBD2|TRBV13|-|TRBJ2-7
TGTGCCAGCAGCAGGACTAGCGGGACCTACGAGCAGTACTTC
CASSRTSGTYEQYF
>TRBD1|TRBV28|-|TRBJ2-7
TGTGCCAGCAGGGGGACAGGAGGCGAGCAGTACTTC
CASRGTGGEQYF
>-|TRBV10-3|-|TRBJ1-5
TGTGCCGCCTGGGAAGGGGGTTTCCAGCCCCAGCATTTT
CAAWEGGFQPQHF
>-|TRBV29-1|-|TRBJ1-2
TGCAGCGTTGAAGATAGTACACACTATGGCTACACCTTC
CSVEDSTHYGYTF
>-|TRBV25-1|-|TRBJ2-7
TGTGCCAGCAGCCCTAAAACGGGCGCCTACGAGCAGTACTTC
CASSPKTGAYEQYF
>-|TRBV28|-|TRBJ2-3
TGTGCCAGCGGACCGAAAGACACGCAGTATTTT
CASGPKDTQYF
>TRBD1|TRBV9|-|TRBJ2-3
TGTGCCAGCAGCGCAGGGACAGGGGGCGTAGATACGCAGTATTTT
CASSAGTGGVDTQYF
>-|TRBV29-1|-|TRBJ2-5
TGCAGCGTTGAATGGGCAGGGACCCTCCAAGAGACCCAGTACTTC
CSVEWAGTLQETQYF
>-|TRBV5-1|-|TRBJ1-1
TGCGCCAGCAGCTTGGCCTCCCCGGGGGGACTACTGAACACTGAAGCTTTCTTT
CASSLASPGGLLNTEAFF
>-|TRBV30|-|TRBJ2-7
TGTGCCTGGAGTCGCGGTGTGGGCAGCTCCTACGAGCAGTACTTC
CAWSRGVGSSYEQYF
>-|TRBV9|-|TRBJ2-7
TGTGCCAGCAGCGTCGGGAACGAGCAGTACTTC
CASSVGNEQYF
>-|TRBV9|-|TRBJ1-1
TGTGCCAGCAGCGTAGATGAGGATGAAGCTTTCTTT
CASSVDEDEAFF
>-|TRBV6-6|-|TRBJ1-1
TGTGCCAGCATAATAGGACAAAACACTGAAGCTTTCTTT
CASIIGQNTEAFF
>TRBD2|TRBV6-1|-|TRBJ2-1
TGTGCCATCACCTGGGGGGGAGGTAATGAGCAGTTCTTC
CAITWGGGNEQFF
>TRBD2|TRBV4-1|-|TRBJ2-2
TGCGCCAGCAGCCAACTAGCAGAGCGGGGGACCGGGGAGCTGTTTTTT
CASSQLAERGTGELFF
>-|TRBV9|-|TRBJ1-6
TGTGCCAGCAGCGTAGGACAGTATAATTCACCCCTCCACTTT
CASSVGQYNSPLHF
>-|TRBV19|few|TRBJ2-1
TGTGCCAGTAGTATACAGGGGCTAGCCGGGGAGCAGTTCTTC
CASSIQGLAGEQFF
>TRBD1|TRBV4-1|-|TRBJ1-4
TGCGCCAGCAGCCAAGAGGCACAGGGGGTAACTAATGAAAAACTGTTTTTT
CASSQEAQGVTNEKLFF
>TRBD2|TRBV11-2|-|TRBJ2-2
TGTGCCAGCAGCTTAGTTAGCGGGGGGCCTCACCGGGAGCTGTTTTTT
CASSLVSGGPHRELFF
>TRBD1|TRBV6-6|-|TRBJ2-5
TGTGCCAGCACCGGGACAGGGGGATTCTTTGAGACCCAGTACTTC
CASTGTGGFFETQYF
>TRBD1|TRBV5-1|-|TRBJ2-7
TGCGCCAGCAGCCCTCCACGGGGACAGGGACCCTACGAGCAGTACTTC
CASSPPRGQGPYEQYF
>TRBD2|TRBV9|-|TRBJ2-1
TGTGCCAGCAGCGCCCCCTTCGCGGGAGGCAATAATGAGCAGTTCTTC
CASSAPFAGGNNEQFF
>TRBD2|TRBV9|-|TRBJ2-3
TGTGCCAGCAGCGTAGAGGGACTAGCGGGCACAGATACGCAGTATTTT
CASSVEGLAGTDTQYF
>-|TRBV5-4|-|TRBJ2-7
TGTGCCAGCAGCTTGGGTGCCGAGCAGTACTTC
CASSLGAEQYF
>TRBD1|TRBV11-2|-|TRBJ2-1
TGTGCCAGCAGCTGGGACAGGGACCCTAATGAGCAGTTCTTC
CASSWDRDPNEQFF
>TRBD1|TRBV7-9|-|TRBJ2-5
TGTGCCAGCAGCACTAGCGCCGGGACAGGGGTAGAGACCCAGTACTTC
CASSTSAGTGVETQYF
>-|TRBV7-8|-|TRBJ1-2
TGTGCCAGCAGCTTGGGAGGAAATGACATGTATGGCTACACCTTC
CASSLGGNDMYGYTF
>TRBD2|TRBV6-5|-|TRBJ2-7
TGTGCCAGCAGTTACTCGGGGACTAGCTACTACGAGCAGTACTTC
CASSYSGTSYYEQYF
>-|TRBV5-6|once|TRBJ2-1
TGTGCCAGCAGCTCCATATTGAGCAATGAGCAGTTCTTC
CASSSILSNEQFF
>TRBD1|TRBV11-1|-|TRBJ2-3
TGTGCCAGCAGCCCAACAGGGGTTCTAGGAGATACGCAGTATTTT
CASSPTGVLGDTQYF
>TRBD2|TRBV5-1|once|TRBJ2-3
TGCGCCAGCAGCATCCTTCAGGGACTAGCGGATGTCACAGATACGCAGTATTTT
CASSILQGLADVTDTQYF
>-|TRBV29-1|-|TRBJ2-3
TGCAGCGTTGTAATTACAGATACGCAGTATTTT
CSVVITDTQYF
>-|TRBV5-3|once|TRBJ2-1
TGTGCCAGAAGCTTGAGAGGCCCGCATGAGCAGTTCTTC
CARSLRGPHEQFF
>-|TRBV4-1|-|TRBJ2-7
TGCGCCAGCAGCCCGGGACCCTCCTACGAGCAGTACTTC
CASSPGPSYEQYF
>-|TRBV29-1|-|TRBJ1-1
TGCAGCGTTGGACCGGGCATTGACATGAACACTGAAGCTTTCTTT
CSVGPGIDMNTEAFF
>TRBD2|TRBV11-2|-|TRBJ2-5
TGTGCCAGCAGCACACGGGACTACGGTGCCCAGTACTTC
CASSTRDYGAQYF
>-|TRBV4-1|-|TRBJ1-5
TGCGCCAGCAGCCCCTGGGGAGGGGGCAATCAGCCCCAGCATTTT
CASSPWGGGNQPQHF
>-|TRBV10-3|-|TRBJ2-2
TGTGCCATCAGTGAGGAAAAGATCACCGGGGAGCTGTTTTTT
CAISEEKITGELFF
>-|TRBV19|-|TRBJ2-2
TGTGCCAGTAGTATAGACTCGGAGGGGGCCGACACCGGGGAGCTGTTTTTT
CASSIDSEGADTGELFF
>-|TRBV10-3|-|TRBJ2-1
TGTGCCATCAGTGGAGGAGGGGGGGGAGTGAGAAAAACTTACAATGAGCAGTTCTTC
CAISGGGGGVRKTYNEQFF
>-|TRBV5-4|-|TRBJ2-7
TGTGCCAGCAGCCTGGGGGGTGATGAGCAGTACTTC
CASSLGGDEQYF
>-|TRBV5-1|-|TRBJ2-5
TGCGCCAGCAGCCATAGCGACCCCCAAGAGACCCAGTACTTC
CASSHSDPQETQYF
>-|TRBV19|-|TRBJ1-1
TGTGCCAGTAGTATTGGGGGGGGCACTGAAGCTTTCTTT
CASSIGGGTEAFF
>-|TRBV6-1|once|TRBJ1-2
TGTGCCAGCAGTGGCGTAGGTGGCTGGAACTATGGCTACACCTTC
CASSGVGGWNYGYTF
>-|TRBV7-9|-|TRBJ1-5
TGTGCCAGCAGTCAGGACAGTAGCAATCAGCCCCAGCATTTT
CASSQDSSNQPQHF
>-|TRBV5-1|-|TRBJ2-7
TGCGCCAGCAGCTTGGGGAGTAACGCCTACGAGCAGTACTTC
CASSLGSNAYEQYF
>TRBD1|TRBV5-8|-|TRBJ2-7
TGTGCCAGCAGCTTGGGGACAGGACTTTCCTACGAGCAGTACTTC
CASSLGTGLSYEQYF
>-|TRBV7-9|-|TRBJ1-2
TGTGCCAGCAGCAACCAGGGTAACTATGGCTACACCTTC
CASSNQGNYGYTF